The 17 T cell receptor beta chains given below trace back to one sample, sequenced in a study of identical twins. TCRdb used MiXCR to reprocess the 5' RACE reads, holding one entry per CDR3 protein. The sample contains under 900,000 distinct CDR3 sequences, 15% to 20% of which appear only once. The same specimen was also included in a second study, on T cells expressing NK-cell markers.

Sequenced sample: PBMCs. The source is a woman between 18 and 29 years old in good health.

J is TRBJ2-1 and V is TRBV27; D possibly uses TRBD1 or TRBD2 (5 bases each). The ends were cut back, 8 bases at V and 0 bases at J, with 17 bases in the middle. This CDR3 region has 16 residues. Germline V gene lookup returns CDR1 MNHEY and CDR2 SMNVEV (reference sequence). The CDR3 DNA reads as TGTGCCAGCGGACATCGGACTTATAGCTCCTACAATGAGCAGTTCTTC. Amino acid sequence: CASGHRTYSSYNEQFF.

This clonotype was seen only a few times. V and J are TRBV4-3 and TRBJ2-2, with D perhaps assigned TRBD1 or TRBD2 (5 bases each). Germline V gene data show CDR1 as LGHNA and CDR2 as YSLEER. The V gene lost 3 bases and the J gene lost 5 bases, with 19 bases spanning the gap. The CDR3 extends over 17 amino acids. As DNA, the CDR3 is TGCGCCAGCAGCCACTCCCTTGGGGGAAGGGGAACCGGGGAGCTGTTTTTT. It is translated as CASSHSLGGRGTGELFF.

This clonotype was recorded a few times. The CDR3 region is CSALIGGDREDEQYF. The CDR3 nucleotides read TGCAGTGCCCTTATCGGGGGTGATAGAGAGGACGAGCAGTACTTC. The V and J genes are TRBV20-1 and TRBJ2-7, with D possibly TRBD2 on 6 matching bases. V dropped 6 bases and J dropped 5 bases, with 23 bases sitting between them. The CDR3 spans 15 residues. Germline V lookup: CDR1 DFQATT, CDR2 SNEGSKA (reference sequence).

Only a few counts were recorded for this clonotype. DNA of the CDR3: TGCAGTGCAAGTGGGACTAGCGGGGGACTCAACAATGAGCAGTTCTTC. As protein: CSASGTSGGLNNEQFF. The V call is TRBV20-1, the J call TRBJ2-1; 14 nucleotides align to TRBD2. V lost 6 bases, J lost 5 bases, and 9 bases stayed unmatched. Germline CDR1 and CDR2: DFQATT and SNEGSKA (reference sequence). The CDR3 has 16 residues.

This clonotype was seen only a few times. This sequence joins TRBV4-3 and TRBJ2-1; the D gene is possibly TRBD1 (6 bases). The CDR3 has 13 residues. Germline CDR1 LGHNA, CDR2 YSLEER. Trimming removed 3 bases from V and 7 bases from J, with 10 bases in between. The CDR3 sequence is CASSHRQGNEQFF. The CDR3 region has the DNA TGCGCCAGCAGCCACAGGCAGGGGAATGAGCAGTTCTTC.

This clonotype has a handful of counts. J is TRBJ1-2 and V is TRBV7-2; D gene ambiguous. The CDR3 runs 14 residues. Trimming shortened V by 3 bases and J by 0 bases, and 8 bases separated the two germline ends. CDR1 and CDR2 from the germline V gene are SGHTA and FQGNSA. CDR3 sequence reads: CASSFRDANYGYTF. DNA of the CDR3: TGTGCCAGCAGCTTCCGGGATGCTAACTATGGCTACACCTTC.

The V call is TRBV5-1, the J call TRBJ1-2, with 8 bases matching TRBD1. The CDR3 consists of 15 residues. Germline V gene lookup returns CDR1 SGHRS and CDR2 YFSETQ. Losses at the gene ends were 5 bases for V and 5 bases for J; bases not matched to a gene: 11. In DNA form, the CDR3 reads TGCGCCAGCAGACCGGGGGACAGGCGAATTTATGGCTACACCTTC. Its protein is CASRPGDRRIYGYTF.

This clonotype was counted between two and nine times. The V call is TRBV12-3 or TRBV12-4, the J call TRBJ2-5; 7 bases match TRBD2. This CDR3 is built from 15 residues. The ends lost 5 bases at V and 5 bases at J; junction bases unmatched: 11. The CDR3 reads CASSTLGTIEETQYF. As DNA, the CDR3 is TGTGCCAGCAGTACCCTGGGGACTATCGAGGAGACCCAGTACTTC.

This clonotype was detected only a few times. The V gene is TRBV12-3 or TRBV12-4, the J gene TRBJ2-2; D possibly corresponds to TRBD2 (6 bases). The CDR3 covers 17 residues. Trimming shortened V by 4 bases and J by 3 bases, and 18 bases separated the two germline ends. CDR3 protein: CASSSQREYGYTGELFF. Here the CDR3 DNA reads TGTGCCAGCAGTTCTCAACGGGAGTATGGTTACACCGGGGAGCTGTTTTTT.

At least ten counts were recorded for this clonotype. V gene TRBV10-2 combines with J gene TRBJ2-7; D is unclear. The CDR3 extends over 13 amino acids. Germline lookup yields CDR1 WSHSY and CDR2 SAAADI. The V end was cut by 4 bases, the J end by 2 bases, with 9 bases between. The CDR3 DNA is TGCGCCAGCAGTGCCGGACGTACCTACGAGCAGTACTTC. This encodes CASSAGRTYEQYF.

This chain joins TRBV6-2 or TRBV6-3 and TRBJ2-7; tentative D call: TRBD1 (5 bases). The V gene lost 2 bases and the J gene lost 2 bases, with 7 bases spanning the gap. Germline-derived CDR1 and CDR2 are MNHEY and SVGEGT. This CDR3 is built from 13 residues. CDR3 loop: CASSYGRAYEQYF. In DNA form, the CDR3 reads TGTGCCAGCAGTTACGGCAGGGCCTACGAGCAGTACTTC.

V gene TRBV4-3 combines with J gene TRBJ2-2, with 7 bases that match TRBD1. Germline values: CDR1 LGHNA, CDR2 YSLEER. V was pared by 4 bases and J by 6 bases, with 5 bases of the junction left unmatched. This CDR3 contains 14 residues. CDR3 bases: TGCGCCAGCAGCCGATTACAGGGGCCCGGGGAGCTGTTTTTT. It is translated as CASSRLQGPGELFF.

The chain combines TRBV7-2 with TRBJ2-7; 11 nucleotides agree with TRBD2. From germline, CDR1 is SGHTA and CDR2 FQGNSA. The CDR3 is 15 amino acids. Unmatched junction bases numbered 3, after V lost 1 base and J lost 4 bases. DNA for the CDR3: TGTGCCAGCAGCTTAGATCCTAGCGGGGGGTACGAGCAGTACTTC. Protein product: CASSLDPSGGYEQYF. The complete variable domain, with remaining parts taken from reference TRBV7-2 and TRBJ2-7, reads GAGVSQSPSNKVTEKGKDVELRCDPISGHTALYWYRQSLGQGLEFLIYFQGNSAPDKSGLPSDRFSAERTGGSVSTLTIQRTQQEDSAVYLCASSLDPSGGYEQYFGPGTRLTVT.

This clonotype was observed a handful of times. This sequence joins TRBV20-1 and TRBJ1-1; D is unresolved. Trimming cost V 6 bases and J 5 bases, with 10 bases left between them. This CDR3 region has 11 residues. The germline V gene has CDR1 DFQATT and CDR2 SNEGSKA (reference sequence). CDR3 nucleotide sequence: TGCAGTGCCTGGCCTGGGACTGAAGCTTTCTTT. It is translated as CSAWPGTEAFF.

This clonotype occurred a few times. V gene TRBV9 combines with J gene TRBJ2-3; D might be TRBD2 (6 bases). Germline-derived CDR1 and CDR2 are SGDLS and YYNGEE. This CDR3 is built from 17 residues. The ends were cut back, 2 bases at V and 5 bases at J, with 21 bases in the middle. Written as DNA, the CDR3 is TGTGCCAGCAGCGTCTCCGGGACGGGAGTGATGAGAGATACGCAGTATTTT. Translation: CASSVSGTGVMRDTQYF.

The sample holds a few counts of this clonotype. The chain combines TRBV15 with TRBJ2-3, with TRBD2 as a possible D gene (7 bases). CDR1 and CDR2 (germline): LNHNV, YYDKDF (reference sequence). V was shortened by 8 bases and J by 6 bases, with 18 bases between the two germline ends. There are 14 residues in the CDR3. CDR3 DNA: TGTGCCACCGGCCGAGGGGGGGTTACGGATACGCAGTATTTT. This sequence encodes CATGRGGVTDTQYF.

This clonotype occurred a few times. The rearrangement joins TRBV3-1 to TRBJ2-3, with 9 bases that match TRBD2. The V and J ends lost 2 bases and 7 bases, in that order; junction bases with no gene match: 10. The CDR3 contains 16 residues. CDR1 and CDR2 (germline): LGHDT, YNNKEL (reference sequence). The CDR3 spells CASSQSRLAGLYTQYF. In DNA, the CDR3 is TGTGCCAGCAGCCAATCCCGGCTAGCGGGGTTATATACGCAGTATTTT.